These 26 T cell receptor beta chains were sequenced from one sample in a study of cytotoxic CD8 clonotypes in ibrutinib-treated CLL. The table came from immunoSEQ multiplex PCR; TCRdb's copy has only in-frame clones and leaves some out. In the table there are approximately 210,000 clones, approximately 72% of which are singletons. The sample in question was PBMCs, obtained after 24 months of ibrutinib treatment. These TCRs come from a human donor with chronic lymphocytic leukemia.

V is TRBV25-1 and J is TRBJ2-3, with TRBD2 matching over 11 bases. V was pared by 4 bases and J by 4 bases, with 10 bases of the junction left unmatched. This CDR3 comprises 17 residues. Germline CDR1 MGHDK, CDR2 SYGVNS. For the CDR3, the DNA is TGTGCCAGCAGTGGGGCTAGCGGGAGGATACTAGCAGATACGCAGTATTTT. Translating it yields CASSGASGRILADTQYF.

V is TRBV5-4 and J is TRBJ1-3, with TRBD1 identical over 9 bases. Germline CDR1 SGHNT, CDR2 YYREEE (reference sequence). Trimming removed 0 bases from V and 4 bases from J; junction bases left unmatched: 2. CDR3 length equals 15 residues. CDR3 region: CASSLAGTGGNTIYF. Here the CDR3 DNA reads TGTGCCAGCAGCTTGGCTGGGACAGGGGGAAACACCATATATTTT.

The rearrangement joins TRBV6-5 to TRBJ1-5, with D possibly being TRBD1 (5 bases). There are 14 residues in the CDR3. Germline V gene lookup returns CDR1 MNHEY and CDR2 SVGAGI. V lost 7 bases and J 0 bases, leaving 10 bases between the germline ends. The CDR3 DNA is TGTGCCAGCACCGGCCAGGGTAGCAATCAGCCCCAGCATTTT. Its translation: CASTGQGSNQPQHF.

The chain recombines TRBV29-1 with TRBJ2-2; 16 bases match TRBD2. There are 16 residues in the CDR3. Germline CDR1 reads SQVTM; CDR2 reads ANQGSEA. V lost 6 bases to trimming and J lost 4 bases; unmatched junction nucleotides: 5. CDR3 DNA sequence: TGCAGCGTGGGACTAGCGGGAGGGCCGAGCACCGGGGAGCTGTTTTTT. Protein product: CSVGLAGGPSTGELFF.

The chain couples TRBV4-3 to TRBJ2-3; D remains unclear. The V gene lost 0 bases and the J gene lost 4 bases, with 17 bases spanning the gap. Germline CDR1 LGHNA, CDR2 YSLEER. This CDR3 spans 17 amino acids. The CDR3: CASSQDSSVGWADTQYF. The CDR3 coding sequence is TGCGCCAGCAGCCAAGATAGTTCGGTGGGATGGGCAGATACGCAGTATTTT.

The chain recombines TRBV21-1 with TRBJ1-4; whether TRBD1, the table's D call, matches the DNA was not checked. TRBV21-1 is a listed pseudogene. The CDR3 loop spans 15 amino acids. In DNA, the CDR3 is TGTGCCAGCAGCAAAGTGCCAGGGGGCGGTGAAAAACTGTTTTTT. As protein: CASSKVPGGGEKLFF.

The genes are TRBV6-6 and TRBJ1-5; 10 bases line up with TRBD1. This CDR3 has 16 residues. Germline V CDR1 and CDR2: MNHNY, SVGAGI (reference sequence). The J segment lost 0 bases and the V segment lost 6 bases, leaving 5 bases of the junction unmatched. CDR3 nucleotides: TGTGCCAGCAGAGAGACAGGGGGCGATAGCAATCAGCCCCAGCATTTT. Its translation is CASRETGGDSNQPQHF.

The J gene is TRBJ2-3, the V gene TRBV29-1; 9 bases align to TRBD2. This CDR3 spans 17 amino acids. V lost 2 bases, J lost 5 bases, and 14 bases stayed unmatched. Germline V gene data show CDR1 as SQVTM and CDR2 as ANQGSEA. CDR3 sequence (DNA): TGCAGCGTTGAAACTTGGTTGGGCGGGAGGGCCGGAGATACGCAGTATTTT. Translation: CSVETWLGGRAGDTQYF.

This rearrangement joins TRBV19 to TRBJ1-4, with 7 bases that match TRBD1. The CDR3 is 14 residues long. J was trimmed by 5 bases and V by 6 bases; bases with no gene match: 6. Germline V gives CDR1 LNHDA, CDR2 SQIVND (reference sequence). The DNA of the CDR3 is TGTGCCAGTAGCACAGGGGTGGGGAATGAAAAACTGTTTTTT. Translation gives CASSTGVGNEKLFF.

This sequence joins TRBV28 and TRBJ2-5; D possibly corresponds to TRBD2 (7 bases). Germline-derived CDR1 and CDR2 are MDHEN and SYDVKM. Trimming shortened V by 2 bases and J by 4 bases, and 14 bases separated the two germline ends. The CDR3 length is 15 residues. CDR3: CASSLRGGHGETQYF. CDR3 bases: TGTGCCAGCAGTTTAAGGGGGGGTCACGGAGAGACCCAGTACTTC.

The chain's CDR3 is CASSFRDRGLYGYTF. The CDR3 region has the DNA TGTGCCAGCAGCTTCCGGGACAGGGGGTTATATGGCTACACCTTC. The gene calls are TRBV5-6 and TRBJ1-2; 11 bases fit TRBD1. Germline V gene sequence: CDR1 SGHDT, CDR2 YYEEEE. This CDR3 is 15 amino acids long. J lost 5 bases, V lost 2 bases, and 5 bases had no gene match. The full variable domain, with the rest looked up from reference TRBV5-6 and TRBJ1-2, is DAGVTQSPTHLIKTRGQQVTLRCSPKSGHDTVSWYQQALGQGPQFIFQYYEEEERQRGNFPDRFSGHQFPNYSSELNVNALLLGDSALYLCASSFRDRGLYGYTFGSGTRLTVV.

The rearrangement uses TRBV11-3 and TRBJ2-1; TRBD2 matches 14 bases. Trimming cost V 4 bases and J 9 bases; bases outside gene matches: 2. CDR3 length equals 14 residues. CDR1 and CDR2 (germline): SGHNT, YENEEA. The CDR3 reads CASSSGLAGGEQFF. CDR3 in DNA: TGTGCCAGCAGCTCAGGACTAGCGGGAGGTGAGCAGTTCTTC.

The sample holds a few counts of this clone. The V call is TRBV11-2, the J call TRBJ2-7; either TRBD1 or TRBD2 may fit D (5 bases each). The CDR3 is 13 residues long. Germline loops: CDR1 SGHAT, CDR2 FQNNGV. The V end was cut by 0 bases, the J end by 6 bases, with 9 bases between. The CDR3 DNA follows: TGTGCCAGCAGCTTAGATCGGGGCGGCGAGCAGTACTTC. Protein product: CASSLDRGGEQYF.

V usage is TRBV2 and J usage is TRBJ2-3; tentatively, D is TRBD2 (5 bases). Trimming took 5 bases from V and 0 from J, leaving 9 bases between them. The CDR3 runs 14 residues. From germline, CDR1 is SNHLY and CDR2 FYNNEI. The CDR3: CASSWTLSTDTQYF. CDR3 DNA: TGTGCCAGCAGTTGGACTCTAAGCACAGATACGCAGTATTTT.

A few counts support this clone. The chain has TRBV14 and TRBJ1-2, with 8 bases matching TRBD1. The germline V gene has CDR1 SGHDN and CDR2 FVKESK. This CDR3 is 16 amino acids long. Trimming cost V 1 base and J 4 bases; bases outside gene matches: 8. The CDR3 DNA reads TGTGCCAGCAGCCAAGCCGGGACAGGCTTTATCTATGGCTACACCTTC. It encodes CASSQAGTGFIYGYTF.

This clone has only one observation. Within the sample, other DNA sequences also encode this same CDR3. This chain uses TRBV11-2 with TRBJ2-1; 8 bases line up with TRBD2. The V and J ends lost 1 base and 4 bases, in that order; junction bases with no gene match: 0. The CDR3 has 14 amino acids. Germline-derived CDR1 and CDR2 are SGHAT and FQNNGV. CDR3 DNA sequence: TGTGCCAGCAGCTTAGCGGGAGGGTACAATGAGCAGTTCTTC. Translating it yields CASSLAGGYNEQFF.

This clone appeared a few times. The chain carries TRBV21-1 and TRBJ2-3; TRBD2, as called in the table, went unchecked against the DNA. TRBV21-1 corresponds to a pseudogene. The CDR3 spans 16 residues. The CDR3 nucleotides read TGTGCCAGCAGCAAAGGGGTAGCGGGGTTCACAGATACGCAGTATTTT. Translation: CASSKGVAGFTDTQYF.

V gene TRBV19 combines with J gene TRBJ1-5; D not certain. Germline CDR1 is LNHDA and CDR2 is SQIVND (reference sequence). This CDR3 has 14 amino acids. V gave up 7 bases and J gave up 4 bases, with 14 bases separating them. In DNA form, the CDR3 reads TGTGCCAGTAAAGTTTCGGCGGATAATCAGCCCCAGCATTTT. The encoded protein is CASKVSADNQPQHF.

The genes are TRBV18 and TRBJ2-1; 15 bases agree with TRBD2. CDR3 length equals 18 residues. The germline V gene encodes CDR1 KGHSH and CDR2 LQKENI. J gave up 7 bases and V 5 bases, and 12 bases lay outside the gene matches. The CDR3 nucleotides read TGTGCCAGCTCATCGGTAGGGACTAGCGGGAGGTGGAGGAATGAGCAGTTCTTC. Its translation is CASSSVGTSGRWRNEQFF.

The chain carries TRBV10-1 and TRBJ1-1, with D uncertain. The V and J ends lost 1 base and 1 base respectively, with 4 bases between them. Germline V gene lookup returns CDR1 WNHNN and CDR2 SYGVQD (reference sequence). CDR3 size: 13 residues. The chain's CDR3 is CASSEWGNTEAFF. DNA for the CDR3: TGCGCCAGCAGTGAGTGGGGGAACACTGAAGCTTTCTTT.

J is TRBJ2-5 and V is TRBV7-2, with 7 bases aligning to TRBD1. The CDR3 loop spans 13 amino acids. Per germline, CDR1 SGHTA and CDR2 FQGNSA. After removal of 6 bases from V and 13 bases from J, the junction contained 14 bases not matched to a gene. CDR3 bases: TGTGCCAGCAGACTTCGCCGGACAGGCCCGGGGTACTTC. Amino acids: CASRLRRTGPGYF.

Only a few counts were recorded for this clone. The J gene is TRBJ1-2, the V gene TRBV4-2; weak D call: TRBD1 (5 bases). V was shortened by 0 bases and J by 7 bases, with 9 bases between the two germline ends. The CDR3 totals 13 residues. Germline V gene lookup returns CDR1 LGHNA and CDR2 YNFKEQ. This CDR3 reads CASSQDRVAGYTF. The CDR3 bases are TGTGCCAGCAGCCAAGACAGGGTAGCTGGCTACACCTTC.

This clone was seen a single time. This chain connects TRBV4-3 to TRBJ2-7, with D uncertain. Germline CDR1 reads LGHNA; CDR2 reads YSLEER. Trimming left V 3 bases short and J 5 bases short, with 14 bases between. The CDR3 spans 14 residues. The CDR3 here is CASSHSPRSDEQYF. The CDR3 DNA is TGCGCCAGCAGCCACTCCCCTCGGTCGGACGAGCAGTACTTC.

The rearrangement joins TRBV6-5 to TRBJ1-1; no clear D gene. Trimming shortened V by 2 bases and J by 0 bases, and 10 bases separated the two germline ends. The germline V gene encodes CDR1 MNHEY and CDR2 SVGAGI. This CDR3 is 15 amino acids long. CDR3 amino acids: CASSYLRYMNTEAFF. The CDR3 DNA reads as TGTGCCAGCAGTTACCTCCGGTACATGAACACTGAAGCTTTCTTT.

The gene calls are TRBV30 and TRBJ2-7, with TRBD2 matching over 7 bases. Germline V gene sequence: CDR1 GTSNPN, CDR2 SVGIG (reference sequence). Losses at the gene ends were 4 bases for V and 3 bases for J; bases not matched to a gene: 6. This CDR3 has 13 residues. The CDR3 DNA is TGTGCCTGGATGCCCGGGACTAACTACGAGCAGTACTTC. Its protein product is CAWMPGTNYEQYF. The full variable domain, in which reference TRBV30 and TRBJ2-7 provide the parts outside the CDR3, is SQTIHQWPATLVQPVGSPLSLECTVEGTSNPNLYWYRQAAGRGLQLLFYSVGIGQISSEVPQNLSASRPQDRQFILSSKKLLLSDSGFYLCAWMPGTNYEQYFGPGTRLTVT.

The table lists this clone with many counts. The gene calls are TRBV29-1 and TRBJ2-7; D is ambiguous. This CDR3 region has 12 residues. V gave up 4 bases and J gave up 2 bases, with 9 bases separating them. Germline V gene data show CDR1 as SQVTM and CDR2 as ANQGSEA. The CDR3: CSVVSWAYEQYF. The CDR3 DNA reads TGCAGCGTTGTCTCTTGGGCCTACGAGCAGTACTTC.